This T cell receptor (beta chain) originates from a study of blood T cells in healthy people across ages. Trimming pared 6 bases from V and 4 bases from J, leaving 10 bases between. This CDR3 is built from 13 residues. CDR1 is ENHRY and CDR2 is SYGVKD in the germline V gene. For the second PCR, which ran for 7 to 11 cycles, a sample-barcoded 5' primer and a J-beta primer mix were used. From the 5' RACE reads, TCRdb called clonotypes with MiXCR, one entry per CDR3 protein. The sample has fewer than 1,200,000 distinct CDR3 sequences, approximately 25% seen once; the top ten hold approximately 0.71%. The extraction recovered at least 5.5 micrograms of total RNA per sample. Overall study findings and caveats: Conclusively comparing naive with antigen-experienced cells was impossible with unsorted PBMCs.

Only a few counts were recorded for this clonotype. Its antigen is currently unknown. These data were also filed under a second study, of T cells of mothers and their children. As that study records: Using approximately 1.5 ug per 15 ul, all extracted RNA underwent cDNA synthesis.

The source is a girl aged 2 to 10 in good health. The chain carries TRBV10-3 and TRBJ1-5, with D unresolved. Sequenced input: blood. The CDR3 nucleotides read TGTGCCATCAGCGGACGGGAAAATCAGCCCCAGCATTTT. Its translation is CAISGRENQPQHF.